This T cell receptor (beta chain) is drawn from a study of cytomegalovirus exposure and HLA in healthy donors. Study results and limitations: The listing of approximately 160 TCR beta chains classed them as cytomegalovirus-associated.

TCRdb's table, derived via immunoSEQ multiplex PCR, lists solely in-frame clones and lacks some. Of 90,000 to 150,000 clones listed, about 91% are singletons. CDR1 is SGHRS and CDR2 is YFSETQ in the germline V gene. The CDR3 sequence is 17 residues long. The ends were cut back, 0 bases at V and 2 bases at J, with 17 bases in the middle. On this clone itself: Its antigen is currently unknown.

This chain links TRBV5-1 with TRBJ1-2, with D unclear. Sample: PBMCs. This clonotype originated in a man aged 18 to 30 in good health and CMV-seronegative. CDR3: CASSLGFDEGWNYGYTF. The CDR3 DNA reads TGCGCCAGCAGCTTGGGTTTTGACGAGGGTTGGAACTATGGCTACACCTTC.